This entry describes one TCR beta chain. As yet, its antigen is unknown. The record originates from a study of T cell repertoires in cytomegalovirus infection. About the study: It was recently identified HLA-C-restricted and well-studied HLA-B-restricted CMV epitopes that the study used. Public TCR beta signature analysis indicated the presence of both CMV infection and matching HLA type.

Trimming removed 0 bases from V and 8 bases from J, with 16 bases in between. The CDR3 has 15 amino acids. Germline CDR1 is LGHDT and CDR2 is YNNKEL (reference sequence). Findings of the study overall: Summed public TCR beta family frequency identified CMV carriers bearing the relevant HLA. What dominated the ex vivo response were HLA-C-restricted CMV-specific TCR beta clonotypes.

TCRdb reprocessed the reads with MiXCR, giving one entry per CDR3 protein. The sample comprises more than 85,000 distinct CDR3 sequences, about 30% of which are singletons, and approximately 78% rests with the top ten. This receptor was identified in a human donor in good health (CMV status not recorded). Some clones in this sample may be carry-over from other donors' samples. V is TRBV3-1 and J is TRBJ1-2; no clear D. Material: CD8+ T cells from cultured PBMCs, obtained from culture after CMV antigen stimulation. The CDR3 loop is CASSQDPLALAGYTF. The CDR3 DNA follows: TGTGCCAGCAGCCAAGATCCTCTAGCCTTAGCCGGCTACACCTTC.